This passage covers 21 T cell receptor beta chains from one sample sequenced in a study of response to subunit inactivated influenza vaccine. TCRdb reanalysed the RT-PCR reads using MiXCR and keeps one entry per CDR3 protein. Here the sample spans approximately 500,000 distinct CDR3 sequences, 12% to 15% being singletons. The sample was PBMCs from blood, taken 12 days after vaccination. All receptors come from a man aged 50-60 years who received an inactivated influenza vaccine.

The V and J genes are TRBV19 and TRBJ1-2; 7 nucleotides line up with TRBD1. CDR3 length equals 15 residues. The V gene end was trimmed by 7 bases and the J gene end by 1 base; junction bases not matched to a gene: 9. Germline CDR1 and CDR2: LNHDA and SQIVND (reference sequence). In DNA, the CDR3 is TGTGCCAGTACCCCGGAGGGGACAGATAACTATGGCTACACCTTC. This codes for CASTPEGTDNYGYTF.

This clonotype was found once. The V call is TRBV6-5, the J call TRBJ2-5; D may correspond to TRBD1 or TRBD2 (6 bases each). Trimming stripped 2 bases from V and 8 bases from J, with 18 bases between. Germline CDR1 is MNHEY and CDR2 is SVGAGI. The CDR3 covers 15 residues. CDR3 bases: TGTGCCAGCAGTTACCCGAGGGGGGCCGTGGGAACCCAGTACTTC. Its protein product is CASSYPRGAVGTQYF.

The chain links TRBV20-1 to TRBJ2-3, with 7 bases identical to TRBD1. This CDR3 contains 13 residues. Germline CDR1 and CDR2: DFQATT and SNEGSKA (reference sequence). Trimming cost V 6 bases and J 8 bases; bases outside gene matches: 11. The CDR3 DNA sequence: TGCAGTGCAACCGGGACAGCCTCGGCTACGCAGTATTTT. It encodes CSATGTASATQYF.

The genes are TRBV12-3 or TRBV12-4 and TRBJ2-2, with 7 bases lining up with TRBD2. This CDR3 has 18 amino acids. The trim removed 5 bases at V and 1 base at J, leaving 13 bases unmatched. CDR3 bases: TGTGCCAGCAGTCGCGCCTGGGGGGGTCTGTTGAACACCGGGGAGCTGTTTTTT. It translates to CASSRAWGGLLNTGELFF.

This clonotype has more than one count but fewer than ten. V gene TRBV28 combines with J gene TRBJ2-2; 11 bases fit TRBD2. The CDR3 loop spans 15 amino acids. With 8 bases clipped from V and 7 bases from J, the junction kept 9 bases outside the gene matches. Germline values: CDR1 MDHEN, CDR2 SYDVKM. Here the CDR3 DNA reads TGTGCCAGCCAGGGGCTAGCGGGGGGAATCGGGGAGCTGTTTTTT. Translating it yields CASQGLAGGIGELFF.

V and J are TRBV5-1 and TRBJ2-7; no reliable D call. Trimming took off 0 bases at V and 5 bases at J, with 6 bases between the two ends. Germline values: CDR1 SGHRS, CDR2 YFSETQ. CDR3 length: 12 residues. The CDR3 sequence is CASSLAGHEQYF. DNA for the CDR3: TGCGCCAGCAGCTTGGCCGGCCACGAGCAGTACTTC.

The rearrangement uses TRBV5-1 and TRBJ2-7; TRBD2 matches 8 bases. J was trimmed by 2 bases and V by 2 bases; bases with no gene match: 9. The germline gives CDR1 SGHRS, CDR2 YFSETQ. The length of the CDR3 is 16 residues. The DNA of the CDR3 is TGCGCCAGCAGCTTTTCGCGGGAGGATCCCACCTACGAGCAGTACTTC. Residues: CASSFSREDPTYEQYF.

This clonotype was seen a handful of times. The J gene is TRBJ2-1, the V gene TRBV6-2 or TRBV6-3; D gene uncertain. This CDR3 is 14 amino acids long. Germline V lookup: CDR1 MNHEY, CDR2 SVGEGT. With 7 bases removed from V and 8 bases from J, the gap between germline ends came to 18 bases. The CDR3 loop is CASTYGGPRYEQFF. CDR3 nucleotides: TGTGCCAGCACCTACGGTGGGCCGAGATATGAGCAGTTCTTC.

J is TRBJ1-2 and V is TRBV3-1; D perhaps matches TRBD1 (5 bases). With 4 bases removed from V and 5 bases from J, the gap between germline ends came to 14 bases. Per germline, CDR1 LGHDT and CDR2 YNNKEL (reference sequence). This CDR3 spans 14 amino acids. The CDR3 sequence is CASSRGGARYGYTF. CDR3 nucleotide sequence: TGTGCCAGCAGCCGGGGAGGGGCGAGGTATGGCTACACCTTC.

V usage is TRBV21-1 and J usage is TRBJ1-1. TRBV21-1 is noted as a pseudogene. CDR3 size: 13 residues. CDR3 amino acids: CASSNGLNTEAFF. The CDR3 DNA reads TGTGCCAGCAGCAACGGTCTGAACACTGAAGCTTTCTTT.

The chain uses TRBV20-1 and TRBJ1-2; D possibly corresponds to TRBD1 (5 bases). The CDR3 contains 11 residues. Trimming shortened V by 6 bases and J by 7 bases, and 12 bases separated the two germline ends. Germline CDR1 DFQATT, CDR2 SNEGSKA (reference sequence). CDR3 sequence: CSAEGAAGYTF. CDR3 DNA: TGCAGTGCCGAAGGGGCGGCTGGCTACACCTTC.

This clonotype occurred a few times. The J gene is TRBJ2-2, the V gene TRBV12-3 or TRBV12-4; D remains ambiguous. This CDR3 has 13 residues. V gave up 3 bases and J gave up 6 bases, with 8 bases separating them. The CDR3 spells CASSFFSPGELFF. CDR3 nucleotides: TGTGCCAGCAGTTTCTTCTCCCCCGGGGAGCTGTTTTTT.

This sequence joins TRBV7-2 and TRBJ2-5; the match to TRBD2 covers 7 bases. Per the germline V gene, CDR1 is SGHTA and CDR2 is FQGNSA. V trimming: 2 bases; J trimming: 2 bases; junction bases outside the gene matches: 5. The CDR3 extends over 15 amino acids. The CDR3 here is CASSLPSGVQETQYF. DNA for the CDR3: TGTGCCAGCAGCTTACCTAGCGGAGTACAAGAGACCCAGTACTTC.

Ten or more counts support this clonotype. The chain joins TRBV20-1 to TRBJ2-5, with D possibly being TRBD1 or TRBD2 (6 bases each). This CDR3 region has 12 residues. The germline V gene encodes CDR1 DFQATT and CDR2 SNEGSKA (reference sequence). V was cut by 5 bases and J by 3 bases, with 10 bases left in between. CDR3 residues: CSAPGEEETQYF. In DNA, the CDR3 is TGCAGTGCTCCAGGGGAGGAAGAGACCCAGTACTTC.

In its sample, this clonotype was seen once. The rearrangement uses TRBV10-3 and TRBJ2-7, with TRBD2 identical over 9 bases. This CDR3 has 13 residues. Germline values: CDR1 ENHRY, CDR2 SYGVKD. The ends lost 11 bases at V and 6 bases at J; junction bases unmatched: 11. This CDR3 reads CAVGLAGVGEQYF. CDR3 nucleotide sequence: TGTGCCGTTGGTTTAGCGGGAGTGGGCGAGCAGTACTTC.

This clonotype has at least ten counts. The V call is TRBV6-5, the J call TRBJ1-5; D possibly corresponds to TRBD1 (6 bases). CDR1 is MNHEY, CDR2 SVGAGI, per germline. The V and J ends lost 0 bases and 2 bases respectively, with 11 bases between them. The CDR3 is 16 amino acids. Here the CDR3 DNA reads TGTGCCAGCAGTTACTCGGGGGGGGCTGGCAATCAGCCCCAGCATTTT. This codes for CASSYSGGAGNQPQHF.

This clonotype showed up just a few times. This chain links TRBV5-1 with TRBJ2-5; 9 bases match TRBD2. Losses at the gene ends were 4 bases for V and 3 bases for J; bases not matched to a gene: 4. CDR3 length equals 14 residues. Germline loops: CDR1 SGHRS, CDR2 YFSETQ. The CDR3 sequence is CASSGTSSEETQYF. The CDR3 DNA is TGCGCCAGCAGCGGGACTAGCTCCGAAGAGACCCAGTACTTC.

This clonotype was seen a handful of times. The chain has TRBV28 and TRBJ2-5; D not resolved. V was cut by 3 bases and J by 4 bases, with 15 bases left in between. Germline assignment: CDR1 MDHEN and CDR2 SYDVKM. The CDR3 runs 15 residues. The CDR3 loop reads CASSLLGKRLETQYF. In nucleotides, the CDR3 is TGTGCCAGCAGTTTGTTGGGGAAACGGTTAGAGACCCAGTACTTC.

The chain has TRBV5-1 and TRBJ1-4; 8 positions match TRBD1. J lost 4 bases, V lost 3 bases, and 2 bases had no gene match. From germline, CDR1 is SGHRS and CDR2 YFSETQ. This CDR3 spans 14 amino acids. The CDR3 DNA follows: TGCGCCAGCAGCTGGACAGGGCTTAATGAAAAACTGTTTTTT. Encoded protein: CASSWTGLNEKLFF.

This clonotype has at least ten counts. This chain uses TRBV12-3 or TRBV12-4 with TRBJ2-3, with 9 nucleotides matching TRBD2. V lost 7 bases and J lost 3; bases outside the gene matches: 8. The CDR3 totals 15 residues. The CDR3 bases are TGTGCCAGCATCATTAGCGGGGGCCGGACAGATACGCAGTATTTT. Amino acid sequence: CASIISGGRTDTQYF.

This clonotype was counted at least ten times. This chain joins TRBV5-1 and TRBJ2-3; 8 bases align to TRBD1. The CDR3 is 15 residues long. V trimming: 4 bases; J trimming: 3 bases; junction bases outside the gene matches: 7. Per the germline V gene, CDR1 is SGHRS and CDR2 is YFSETQ. CDR3 residues: CASSAGQGGTDTQYF. CDR3 nucleotide sequence: TGCGCCAGCAGCGCTGGACAGGGCGGTACAGATACGCAGTATTTT.